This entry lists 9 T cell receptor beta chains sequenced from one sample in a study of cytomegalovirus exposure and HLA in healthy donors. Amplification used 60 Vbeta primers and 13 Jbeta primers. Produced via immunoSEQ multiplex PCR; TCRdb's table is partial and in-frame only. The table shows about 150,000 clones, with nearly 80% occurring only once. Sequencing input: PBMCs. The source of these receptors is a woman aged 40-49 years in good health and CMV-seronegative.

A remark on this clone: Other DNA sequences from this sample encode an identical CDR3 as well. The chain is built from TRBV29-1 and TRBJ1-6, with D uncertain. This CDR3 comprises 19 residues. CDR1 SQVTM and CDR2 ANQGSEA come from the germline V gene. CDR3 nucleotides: TGCAGTGAGACCAAGCTCGGAGGGTGTAAAAGCTCCTATAATTCACCCCTCCACTTT. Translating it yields CSETKLGGCKSSYNSPLHF.

The CDR3 protein is CASSLDSYGYTF. CDR3 in DNA: TGTGCCAGCAGCTTAGACAGCTATGGCTACACCTTC. The rearrangement uses TRBV7-9 and TRBJ1-2; D is unclear. This CDR3 comprises 12 residues. The germline CDR1 and CDR2 sequences are SEHNR and FQNEAQ (reference sequence). V gave up 1 base and J gave up 4 bases, with 4 bases separating them.

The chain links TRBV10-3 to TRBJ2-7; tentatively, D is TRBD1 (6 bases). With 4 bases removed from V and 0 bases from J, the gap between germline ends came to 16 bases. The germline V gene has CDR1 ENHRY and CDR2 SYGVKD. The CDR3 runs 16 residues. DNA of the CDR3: TGTGCCATCAGTGCGCTGCCCGACAGGAGCTCCTACGAGCAGTACTTC. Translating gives CAISALPDRSSYEQYF.

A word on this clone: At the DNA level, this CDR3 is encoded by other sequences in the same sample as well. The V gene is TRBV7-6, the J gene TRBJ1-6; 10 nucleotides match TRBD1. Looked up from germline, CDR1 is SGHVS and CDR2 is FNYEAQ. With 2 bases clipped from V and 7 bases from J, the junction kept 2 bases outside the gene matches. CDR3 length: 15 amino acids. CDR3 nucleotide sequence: TGTGCCAGCAGCTTAAGACAGGGGGCAAATTCACCCCTCCACTTT. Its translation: CASSLRQGANSPLHF.

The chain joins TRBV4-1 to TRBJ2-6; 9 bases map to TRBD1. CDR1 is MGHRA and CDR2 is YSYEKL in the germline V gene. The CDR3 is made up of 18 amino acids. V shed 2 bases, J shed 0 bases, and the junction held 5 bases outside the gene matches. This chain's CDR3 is CASSQRTGAYSGANVLTF. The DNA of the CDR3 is TGCGCCAGCAGCCAAAGGACAGGGGCTTACTCTGGGGCCAACGTCCTGACTTTC.

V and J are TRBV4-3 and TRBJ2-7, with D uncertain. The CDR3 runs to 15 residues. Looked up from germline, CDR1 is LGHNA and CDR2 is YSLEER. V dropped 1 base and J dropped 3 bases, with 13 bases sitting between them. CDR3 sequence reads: CASSQVRRSVYEQYF. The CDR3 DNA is TGCGCCAGCAGCCAAGTCAGGCGATCGGTCTACGAGCAGTACTTC.

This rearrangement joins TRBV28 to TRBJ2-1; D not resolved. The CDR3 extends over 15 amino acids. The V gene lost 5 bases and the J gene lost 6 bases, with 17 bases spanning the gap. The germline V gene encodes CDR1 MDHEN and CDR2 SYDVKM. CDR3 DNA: TGTGCCAGCAGTACGACAACGGTTATCTCCAATGAGCAGTTCTTC. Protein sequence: CASSTTTVISNEQFF.

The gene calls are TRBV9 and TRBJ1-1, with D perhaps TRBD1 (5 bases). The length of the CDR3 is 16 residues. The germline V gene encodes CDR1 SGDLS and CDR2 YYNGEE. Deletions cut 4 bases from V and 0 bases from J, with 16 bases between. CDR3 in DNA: TGTGCCAGCAGCCCTCGTCCGACAGACATGAACACTGAAGCTTTCTTT. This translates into CASSPRPTDMNTEAFF.

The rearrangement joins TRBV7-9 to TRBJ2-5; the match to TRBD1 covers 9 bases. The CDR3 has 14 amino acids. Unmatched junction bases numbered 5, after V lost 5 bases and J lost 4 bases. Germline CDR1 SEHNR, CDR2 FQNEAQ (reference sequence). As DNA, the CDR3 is TGTGCCAGCAGCGAGACAGGGGGAAGAGAGACCCAGTACTTC. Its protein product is CASSETGGRETQYF.